This TCR beta chain is from a study of OX40 agonist ivuxolimab in advanced cancers. Study-wide context: Participants, 82.7% male, averaged roughly 60 years of age, ranging from roughly 20 to 85.

Overall study results and limits: Expanded clones were, on average, more numerous in CD8+ T cells than in CD4+.

Of note for this clone: Its target is not known.

TCRdb's table, derived via immunoSEQ multiplex PCR, lists solely in-frame clones and lacks some. The table shows more than 100,000 clones, with 85% to 90% occurring only once. Trimming removed 5 bases at V and 1 base at J, with 8 bases between. CDR3 length: 14 amino acids. CDR1 and CDR2 (germline): SGHNT, YENEEA. V and J are TRBV11-3 and TRBJ1-4, with D unclear. This sample comprised CD4+ or CD8+ T cells sorted from blood, obtained in a trial of the OX40 agonist ivuxolimab. This clonotype was sampled from an adult with an advanced solid tumor such as melanoma, head and neck, liver or kidney cancer. The CDR3 here is CASSPSGTNEKLFF. The CDR3 DNA sequence: TGTGCCAGCAGCCCCTCCGGAACTAATGAAAAACTGTTTTTT.